This TCR beta chain came from a study of memory CD4+ T cells and cytomegalovirus serostatus. At the level of the study: Healthy Belgian adult donors included about nine CMV-positive and some 25 CMV-negative people.

Regarding the study as a whole: The CMV-associated TCR signature appears largely within the CD4+ memory repertoire. Median bootstrapped AUC for CMV status was approximately 0.96 originally, less than 0.93 US-trained.

Single viable CD3+CD4+CD8-CD45RO+ cells were sorted as the memory CD4+ T cells. Methods used by the authors: After removing out-of-frame reads, around 2 million distinct TCRbeta sequences remained. Profiling relied on immunoSEQ multiplex PCR, and the TCRdb table lists in-frame clones only, not all of them. Clone size and V and J calls were adopted from that table, with D and trimming inferred from the DNA. The sample has tens of thousands of clones, roughly three quarters seen once. This clone turned up a few times. What it binds is not known. V was cut by 0 bases and J by 4 bases, with 10 bases left in between. This CDR3 is 14 amino acids long. CDR1 and CDR2 (germline): SGDLS, YYNGEE.

The TCR was taken from an adult in good health and CMV-seronegative. The chain uses TRBV9 and TRBJ1-2; D gene unclear. Sequenced: memory CD4+ T cells from blood. The CDR3 DNA follows: TGTGCCAGCAGCGTAGGGCCAGAGAGCTATGGCTACACCTTC. Protein: CASSVGPESYGYTF.